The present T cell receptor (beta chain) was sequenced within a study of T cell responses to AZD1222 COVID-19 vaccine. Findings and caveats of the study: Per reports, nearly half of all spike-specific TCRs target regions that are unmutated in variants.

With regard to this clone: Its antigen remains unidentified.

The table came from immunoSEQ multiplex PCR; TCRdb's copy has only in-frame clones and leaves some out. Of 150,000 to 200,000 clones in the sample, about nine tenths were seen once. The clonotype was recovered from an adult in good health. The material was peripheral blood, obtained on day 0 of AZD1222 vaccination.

The CDR3 loop is CASSWGQGGNTIYF. The CDR3 DNA follows: TGCGCCAGCAGCTGGGGACAGGGGGGAAACACCATATATTTT. The chain is built from TRBV5-1 and TRBJ1-3, with TRBD1 identical over 10 bases. This CDR3 has 14 amino acids. Trimming removed 3 bases from V and 4 bases from J; junction bases left unmatched: 1. Per the germline V gene, CDR1 is SGHRS and CDR2 is YFSETQ.